One TCR beta chain is described in this entry. The record originates from a study of cytomegalovirus exposure and HLA in healthy donors. The method was immunoSEQ multiplex PCR; TCRdb's version includes in-frame clones alone and lacks a portion of them. Here the sample spans some 120,000 clones, 85% being singletons. Source material: PBMCs. The clonotype was recovered from a woman in her twenties or thirties in good health and CMV-seronegative.

This chain's CDR3 is CASSLSGQETQYF. DNA of the CDR3: TGTGCCAGCAGCTTGTCGGGACAAGAGACCCAGTACTTC. The rearrangement uses TRBV5-6 and TRBJ2-5; weak D call: TRBD2 (5 bases). The CDR3 has 13 residues. The ends were cut back, 1 base at V and 2 bases at J, with 6 bases in the middle. Germline CDR1 reads SGHDT; CDR2 reads YYEEEE.